This TCR beta chain is drawn from a study of blood T cell repertoires in COVID-19. Study summary: Nucleic acid was either cDNA or gDNA, and it came from T cells, B-cell-depleted T cells, or PBMCs.

Germline V gene data show CDR1 as LNHDA and CDR2 as SQIVND (reference sequence). Between the trimmed V and J ends, which lost 1 base and 0 bases, there was a span of 6 bases. This CDR3 comprises 15 residues. Residents of about two dozen US areas, aged about 18 to 95 years, made up the participants. Exposed volunteers were people who met a COVID-19 case within 2 weeks before study entry. Source study methods: Cell counts per sample came from amplifying reference gene primers. Using immunoSEQ multiplex PCR, the repertoire was profiled, and TCRdb retains in-frame clones only, with some absent. The V and J calls and clone size were taken over from that table, and D and trimming were inferred from the DNA. There are approximately 140,000 clones in the sample; about nine tenths occur only once, and 3.5% to 4.5% lies in the top ten.

The sequenced sample consisted of PBMCs or T cells enriched from blood (not recorded which). This sequence joins TRBV19 and TRBJ1-4; D not certain. The TCR comes from a woman aged 40 to 50 who had been exposed to COVID-19. Written as DNA, the CDR3 is TGTGCCAGTAGTATAGCAACACCAACTAATGAAAAACTGTTTTTT. Residues: CASSIATPTNEKLFF.